This note documents a single TCR beta chain sequence. The final CDR3 position lacks the conserved phenylalanine or tryptophan, pointing to a likely read error. This entry comes from a study of tumor-infiltrating lymphocytes in primary liver carcinoma. TCR beta cDNA came from around 500 ng total RNA, primed with a constant-region primer. TCR beta libraries came from three nested multiplex PCR rounds using slightly modified ARM-PCR. A single record per CDR3 protein comes from TCRdb applying MiXCR to the multiplex PCR reads. Altogether under 110,000 distinct CDR3 sequences are present, about 62% being singletons, with the ten largest covering roughly 12%. The roughly 18-32 mg bulk tissue piece was not sorted before simultaneous RNA and DNA extraction. The sequenced material came from liver tumor tissue from sampling region 2. Subset reported: tumor region T2, inferior pole. This receptor was identified in a woman aged 55-69 years with primary liver carcinoma and hepatitis B virus infection.

The CDR3, as DNA: TGTGCCAGCAGCCAAGATTCTCGCCCCTATGAGCAGTACTCC. This sequence encodes CASSQDSRPYEQYS. This sequence joins TRBV4-2 and TRBJ2-7, with no clear D. The CDR3 runs 14 residues. Germline V gene lookup returns CDR1 LGHNA and CDR2 YNFKEQ.